This section outlines one TCR beta chain sequence together with its context. The data are from a study of T cell responses to AZD1222 COVID-19 vaccine. The CDR3 contains 15 residues. Germline values: CDR1 MNHEY, CDR2 SMNVEV (reference sequence). Between the trimmed V and J ends, which lost 6 bases and 1 base, there was a span of 12 bases. The assay was immunoSEQ multiplex PCR, and TCRdb's table has in-frame clones only and misses some. This sample yields some 200,000 clones, of which about nine tenths are seen a single time; approximately 1.6% belongs to the top ten. Pooling covered second doses at about 4 or about 12 weeks.

This sequence was found in an adult who received the AZD1222 COVID-19 vaccine. The sample in question was peripheral blood, obtained 28 days after the second AZD1222 dose. The gene calls are TRBV27 and TRBJ2-2, with D possibly being TRBD1 (6 bases). The chain's CDR3 is CASRRQALNTGELFF. CDR3 bases: TGTGCCAGCAGGAGACAGGCCCTGAACACCGGGGAGCTGTTTTTT.